This T cell receptor (beta chain) was identified in a study of read filtering for tumor transcriptome and immune sequencing. This library used around 0.4 ug RNA and molecular barcoded adaptors spanning alpha/delta and beta/gamma chains. In TCRdb, the reads were re-called with MiXCR into one record per CDR3 protein. The sample has some 130,000 distinct CDR3 sequences, less than 15% seen once. The CDR3 runs to 15 residues. The V end lost 8 bases, the J end lost 2 bases, and 19 bases lay between the germline ends. This clonotype was detected ten times or more. This chain links TRBV12-3 or TRBV12-4 with TRBJ2-7, with D tentatively TRBD2 (6 bases). The sequenced sample was a population of CD138-negative cells sorted from bone marrow. The clonotype originates from a donor at least 40 years old with multiple myeloma. CDR3 loop: CASGPPSGLTYEQYF. The CDR3 region has the DNA TGTGCCAGCGGGCCCCCCTCGGGACTTACCTACGAGCAGTACTTC.